This T cell receptor (beta chain) was identified during a study of shared clonotypes between healthy human individuals. Study-wide results and limits: Blood was the sole source, and tissue repertoires probably differ. About 5% was the fraction of naive CD4 clonotypes found shared across a few donors. The represented genetic and exposure-history diversity was limited by the small number of donors.

Only CD45RO-negative cells positively selected for CCR7 counted as naive CD8 cells, so terminally differentiated effector memory CD45RA+ cells were excluded. Deep was the level at which the assay was run. Method: immunoSEQ multiplex PCR; TCRdb's copy keeps in-frame clones and lacks some. Seen here are about 580,000 clones, roughly 98% observed once, and the top ten hold more than 0.3%. A note on this clone: Its antigen is unidentified.

CDR1 is PRHDT, CDR2 FYEKMQ, per germline (reference sequence). CDR3 size: 15 residues. Trimming cost V 4 bases and J 2 bases, with 15 bases left between them. The source material was naive CD8+ T cells sorted from blood. The TCR originated in a young man in good health. The chain couples TRBV13 to TRBJ2-7; possibly TRBD1 for D (6 bases). CDR3 nucleotide sequence: TGTGCCAGCAGCTACCGACAGGCTCGAGCCTACGAGCAGTACTTC. Its translation is CASSYRQARAYEQYF.